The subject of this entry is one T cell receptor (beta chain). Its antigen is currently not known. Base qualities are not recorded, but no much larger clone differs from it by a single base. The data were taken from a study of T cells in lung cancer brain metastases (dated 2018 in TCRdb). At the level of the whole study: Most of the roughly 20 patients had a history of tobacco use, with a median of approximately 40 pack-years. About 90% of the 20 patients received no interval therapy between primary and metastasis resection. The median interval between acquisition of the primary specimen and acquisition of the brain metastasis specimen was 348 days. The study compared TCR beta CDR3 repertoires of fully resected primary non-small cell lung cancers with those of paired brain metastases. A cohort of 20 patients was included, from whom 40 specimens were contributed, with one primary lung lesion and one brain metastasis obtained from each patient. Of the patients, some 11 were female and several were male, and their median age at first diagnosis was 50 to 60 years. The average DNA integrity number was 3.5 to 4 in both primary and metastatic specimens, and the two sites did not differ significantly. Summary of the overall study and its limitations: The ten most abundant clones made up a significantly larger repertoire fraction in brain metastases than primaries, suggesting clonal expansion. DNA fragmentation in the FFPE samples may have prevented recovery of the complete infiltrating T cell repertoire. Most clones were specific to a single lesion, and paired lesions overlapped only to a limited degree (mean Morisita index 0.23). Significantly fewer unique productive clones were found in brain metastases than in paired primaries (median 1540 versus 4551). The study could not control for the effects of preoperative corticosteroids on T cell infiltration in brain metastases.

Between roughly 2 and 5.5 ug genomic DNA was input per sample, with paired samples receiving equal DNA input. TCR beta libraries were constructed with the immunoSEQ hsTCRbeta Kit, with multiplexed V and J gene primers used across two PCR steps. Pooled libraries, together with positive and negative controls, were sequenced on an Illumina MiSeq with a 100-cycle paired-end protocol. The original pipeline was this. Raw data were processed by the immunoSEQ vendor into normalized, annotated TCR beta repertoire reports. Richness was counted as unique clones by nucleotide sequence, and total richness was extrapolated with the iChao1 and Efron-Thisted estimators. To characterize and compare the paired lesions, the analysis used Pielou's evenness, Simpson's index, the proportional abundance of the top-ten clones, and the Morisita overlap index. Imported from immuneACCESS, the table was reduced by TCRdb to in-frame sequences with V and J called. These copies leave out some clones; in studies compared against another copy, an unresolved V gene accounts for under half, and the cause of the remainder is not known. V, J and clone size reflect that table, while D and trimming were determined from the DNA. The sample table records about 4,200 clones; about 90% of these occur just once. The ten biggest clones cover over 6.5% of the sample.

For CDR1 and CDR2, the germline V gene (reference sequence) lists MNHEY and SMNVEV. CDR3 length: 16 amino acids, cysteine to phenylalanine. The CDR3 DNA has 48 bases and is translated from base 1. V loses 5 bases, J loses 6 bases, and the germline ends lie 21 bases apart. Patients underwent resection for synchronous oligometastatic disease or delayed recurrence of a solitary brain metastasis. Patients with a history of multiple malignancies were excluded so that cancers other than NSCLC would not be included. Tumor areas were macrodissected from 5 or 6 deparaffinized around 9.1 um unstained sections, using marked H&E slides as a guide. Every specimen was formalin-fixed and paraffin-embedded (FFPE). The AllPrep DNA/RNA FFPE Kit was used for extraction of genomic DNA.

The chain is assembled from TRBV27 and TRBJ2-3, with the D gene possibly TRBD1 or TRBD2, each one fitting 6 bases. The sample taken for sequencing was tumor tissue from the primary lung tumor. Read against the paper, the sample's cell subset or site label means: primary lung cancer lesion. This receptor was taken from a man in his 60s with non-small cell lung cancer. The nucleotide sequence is TGTGCCAGCAGTCCCTTTGGGGGGCTCTTGGCGGATACGCAGTATTTT. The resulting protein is CASSPFGGLLADTQYF.